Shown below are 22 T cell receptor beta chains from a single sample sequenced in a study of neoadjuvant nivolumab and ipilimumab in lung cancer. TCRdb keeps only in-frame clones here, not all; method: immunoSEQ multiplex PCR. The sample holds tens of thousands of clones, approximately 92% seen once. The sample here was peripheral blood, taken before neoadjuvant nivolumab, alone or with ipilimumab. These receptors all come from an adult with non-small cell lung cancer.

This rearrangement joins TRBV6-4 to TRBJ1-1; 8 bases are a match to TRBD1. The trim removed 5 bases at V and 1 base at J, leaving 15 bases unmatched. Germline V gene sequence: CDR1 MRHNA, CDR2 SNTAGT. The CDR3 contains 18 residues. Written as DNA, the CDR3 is TGTGCCAGCAGTACAACCCTAGGACAGGGCCTGAAGAACACTGAAGCTTTCTTT. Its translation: CASSTTLGQGLKNTEAFF.

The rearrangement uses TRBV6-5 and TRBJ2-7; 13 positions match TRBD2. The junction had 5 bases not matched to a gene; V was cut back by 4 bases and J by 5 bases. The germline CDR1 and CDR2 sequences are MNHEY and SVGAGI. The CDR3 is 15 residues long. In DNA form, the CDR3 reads TGTGCCAGCAGTTCCTGGACTAGCGGGAGTGACGAGCAGTACTTC. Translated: CASSSWTSGSDEQYF.

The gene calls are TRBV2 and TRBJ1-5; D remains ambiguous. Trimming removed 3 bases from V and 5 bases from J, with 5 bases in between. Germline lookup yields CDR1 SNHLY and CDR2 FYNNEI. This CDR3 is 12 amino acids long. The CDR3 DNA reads TGTGCCAGCAGTGACCAGGATCAGCCCCAGCATTTT. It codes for CASSDQDQPQHF.

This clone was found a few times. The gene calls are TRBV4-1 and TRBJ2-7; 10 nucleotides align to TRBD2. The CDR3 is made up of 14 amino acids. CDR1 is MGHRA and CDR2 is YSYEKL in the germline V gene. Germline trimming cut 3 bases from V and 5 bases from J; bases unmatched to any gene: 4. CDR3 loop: CASSHLAGVDEQYF. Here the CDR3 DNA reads TGCGCCAGCAGCCATCTAGCGGGAGTCGACGAGCAGTACTTC.

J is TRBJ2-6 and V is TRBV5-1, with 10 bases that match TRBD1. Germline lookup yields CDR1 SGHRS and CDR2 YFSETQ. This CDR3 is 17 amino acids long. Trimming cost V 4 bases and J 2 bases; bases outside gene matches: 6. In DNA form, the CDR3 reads TGCGCCAGCAGCGACCGGGACAGGGGCGCTGGGGCCAACGTCCTGACTTTC. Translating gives CASSDRDRGAGANVLTF.

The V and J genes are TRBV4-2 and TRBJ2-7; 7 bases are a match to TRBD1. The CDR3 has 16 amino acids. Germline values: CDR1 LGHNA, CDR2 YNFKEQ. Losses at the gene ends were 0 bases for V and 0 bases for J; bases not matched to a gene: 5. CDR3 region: CASSQDRAGGSYEQYF. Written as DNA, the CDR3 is TGTGCCAGCAGCCAAGATCGGGCAGGGGGCTCCTACGAGCAGTACTTC.

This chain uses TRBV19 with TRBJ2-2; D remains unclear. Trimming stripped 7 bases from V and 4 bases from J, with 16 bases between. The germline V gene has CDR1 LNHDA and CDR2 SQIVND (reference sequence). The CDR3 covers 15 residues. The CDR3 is CASKRGSDLTGELFF. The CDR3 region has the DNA TGTGCCAGTAAGCGAGGATCTGACCTCACCGGGGAGCTGTTTTTT. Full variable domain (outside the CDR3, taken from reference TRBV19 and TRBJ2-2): DGGITQSPKYLFRKEGQNVTLSCEQNLNHDAMYWYRQDPGQGLRLIYYSQIVNDFQKGDIAEGYSVSREKKESFPLTVTSAQKNPTAFYLCASKRGSDLTGELFFGEGSRLTVL.

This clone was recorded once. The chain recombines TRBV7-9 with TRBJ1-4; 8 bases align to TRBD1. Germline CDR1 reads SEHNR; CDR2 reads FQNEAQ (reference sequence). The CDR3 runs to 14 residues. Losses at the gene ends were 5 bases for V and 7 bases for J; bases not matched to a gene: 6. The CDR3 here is CASSREQGVEKLFF. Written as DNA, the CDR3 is TGTGCCAGCAGCCGTGAACAGGGGGTTGAAAAACTGTTTTTT.

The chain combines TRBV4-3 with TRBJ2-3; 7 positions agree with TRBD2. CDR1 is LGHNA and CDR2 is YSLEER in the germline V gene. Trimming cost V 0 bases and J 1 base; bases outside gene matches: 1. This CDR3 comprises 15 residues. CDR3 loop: CASSQEAGGTDTQYF. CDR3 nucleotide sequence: TGCGCCAGCAGCCAAGAGGCGGGGGGCACAGATACGCAGTATTTT.

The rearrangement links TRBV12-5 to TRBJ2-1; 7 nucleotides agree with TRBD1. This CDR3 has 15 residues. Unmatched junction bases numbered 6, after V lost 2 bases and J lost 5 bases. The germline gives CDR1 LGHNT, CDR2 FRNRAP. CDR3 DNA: TGTGCTAGTGGTTTGTGGAGAGGGGGCAACAATGAGCAGTTCTTC. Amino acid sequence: CASGLWRGGNNEQFF.

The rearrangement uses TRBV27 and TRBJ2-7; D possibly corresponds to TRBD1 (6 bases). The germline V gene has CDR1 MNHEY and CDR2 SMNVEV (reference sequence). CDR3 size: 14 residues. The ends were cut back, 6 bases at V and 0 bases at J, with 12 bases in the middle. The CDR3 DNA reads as TGTGCCAGCAGCCCCAGGGACACCTCCTACGAGCAGTACTTC. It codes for CASSPRDTSYEQYF.

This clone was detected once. CDR3 residues: CSATGTYEQYF. Here the CDR3 DNA reads TGCAGTGCGACCGGGACCTACGAGCAGTACTTC. The V call is TRBV20-1, the J call TRBJ2-7, with TRBD2 as a possible D gene (5 bases). V gave up 6 bases and J gave up 2 bases, with 8 bases separating them. This CDR3 contains 11 residues. CDR1 is DFQATT, CDR2 SNEGSKA, per germline (reference sequence).

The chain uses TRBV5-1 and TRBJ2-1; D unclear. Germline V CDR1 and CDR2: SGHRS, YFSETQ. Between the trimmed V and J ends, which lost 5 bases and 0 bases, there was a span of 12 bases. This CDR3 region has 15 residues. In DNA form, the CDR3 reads TGCGCCAGCAGACCTATCGCGAGCTCCTACAATGAGCAGTTCTTC. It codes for CASRPIASSYNEQFF.

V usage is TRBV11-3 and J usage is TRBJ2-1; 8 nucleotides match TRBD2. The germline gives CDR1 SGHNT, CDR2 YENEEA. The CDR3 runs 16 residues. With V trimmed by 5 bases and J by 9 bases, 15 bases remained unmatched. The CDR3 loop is CASSLRTSGGKGEQFF. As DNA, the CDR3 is TGTGCCAGCAGCCTTCGCACTAGCGGAGGTAAGGGTGAGCAGTTCTTC. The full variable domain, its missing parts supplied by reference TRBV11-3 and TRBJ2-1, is EAGVVQSPRYKIIEKKQPVAFWCNPISGHNTLYWYLQNLGQGPELLIRYENEEAVDDSQLPKDRFSAERLKGVDSTLKIQPAELGDSAVYLCASSLRTSGGKGEQFFGPGTRLTVL.

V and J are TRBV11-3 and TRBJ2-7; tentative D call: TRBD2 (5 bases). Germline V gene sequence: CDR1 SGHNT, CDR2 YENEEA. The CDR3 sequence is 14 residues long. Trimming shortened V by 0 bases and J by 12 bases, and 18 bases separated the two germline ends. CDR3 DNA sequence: TGTGCCAGCAGCTTAGATTCGGCTAGCCGCGTTCGGTACTTC. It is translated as CASSLDSASRVRYF.

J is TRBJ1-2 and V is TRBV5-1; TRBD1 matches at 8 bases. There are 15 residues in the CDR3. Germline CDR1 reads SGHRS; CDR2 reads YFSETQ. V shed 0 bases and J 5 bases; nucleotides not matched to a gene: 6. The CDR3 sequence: CASSLAGGYGYGYTF. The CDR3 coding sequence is TGCGCCAGCAGCTTGGCAGGGGGCTACGGGTATGGCTACACCTTC.

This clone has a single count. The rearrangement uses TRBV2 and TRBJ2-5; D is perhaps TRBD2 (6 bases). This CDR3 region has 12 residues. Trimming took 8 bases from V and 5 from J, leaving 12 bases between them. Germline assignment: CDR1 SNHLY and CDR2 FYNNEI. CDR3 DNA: TGTGCCAGCTCTCTAGCGCGGGAGACCCAGTACTTC. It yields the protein CASSLARETQYF.

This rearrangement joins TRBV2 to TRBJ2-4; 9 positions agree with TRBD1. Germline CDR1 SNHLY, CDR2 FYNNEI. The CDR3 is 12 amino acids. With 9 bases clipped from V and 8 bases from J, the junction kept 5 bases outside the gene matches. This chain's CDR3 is CASGQGLDIQYF. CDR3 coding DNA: TGTGCCAGTGGACAGGGGTTGGACATTCAGTACTTC.

CDR3 amino acids: CASISDLENTDTQYF. CDR3 nucleotide sequence: TGTGCCAGCATCTCCGACCTGGAGAACACAGATACGCAGTATTTT. J is TRBJ2-3 and V is TRBV6-5, with D hard to call. CDR1 and CDR2 from the germline V gene are MNHEY and SVGAGI. Trimming cost V 7 bases and J 2 bases, with 16 bases left between them. The CDR3 is 15 residues long.

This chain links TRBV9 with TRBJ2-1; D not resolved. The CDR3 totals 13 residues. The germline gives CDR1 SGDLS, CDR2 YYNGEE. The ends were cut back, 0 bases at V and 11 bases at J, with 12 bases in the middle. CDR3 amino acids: CASSVGLPFQQFF. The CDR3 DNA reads TGTGCCAGCAGCGTAGGGCTTCCTTTCCAGCAGTTCTTC. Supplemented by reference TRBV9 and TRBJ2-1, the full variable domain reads DSGVTQTPKHLITATGQRVTLRCSPRSGDLSVYWYQQSLDQGLQFLIQYYNGEERAKGNILERFSAQQFPDLHSELNLSSLELGDSALYFCASSVGLPFQQFFGPGTRLTVL.

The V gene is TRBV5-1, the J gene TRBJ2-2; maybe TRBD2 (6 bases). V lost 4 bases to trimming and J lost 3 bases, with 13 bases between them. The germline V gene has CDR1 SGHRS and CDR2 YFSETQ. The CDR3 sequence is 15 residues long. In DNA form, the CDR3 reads TGCGCCAGCAGCGTGGGACTTCTGGACACCGGGGAGCTGTTTTTT. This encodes CASSVGLLDTGELFF.

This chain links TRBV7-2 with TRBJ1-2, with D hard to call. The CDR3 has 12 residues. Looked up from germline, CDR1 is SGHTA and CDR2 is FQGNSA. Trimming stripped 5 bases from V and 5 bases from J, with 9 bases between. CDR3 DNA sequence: TGTGCCAGCAGCAACCAGAGGTATGGCTACACCTTC. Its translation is CASSNQRYGYTF.